This T cell receptor (beta chain) was captured by sequencing in a study of cytomegalovirus exposure and HLA in healthy donors. Germline CDR1 MNHNS, CDR2 SASEGT. V gave up 5 bases and J gave up 7 bases, with 17 bases separating them. The CDR3 runs 14 residues. Vbeta (60) and Jbeta (13) primers were used in the PCR. Only in-frame clones appear in the TCRdb table, and some are missing; sequencing was by immunoSEQ multiplex PCR. The sample lists 140,000 or so clones; around 79% were seen once. Sample: PBMCs. The receptor's source is a woman between 25 and 40 years old in good health and CMV-seronegative. The chain recombines TRBV6-1 with TRBJ1-2, with D maybe TRBD1 (6 bases). CDR3 loop: CASSSPRGGFGYTF. CDR3 coding DNA: TGTGCCAGCAGTTCACCAAGAGGGGGTTTTGGCTACACCTTC.